These T cell receptor beta chains were read from a single sample in a study of response to subunit inactivated influenza vaccine. TCRdb passed the RT-PCR reads through MiXCR, listing each CDR3 protein once. The table records 500,000 to 600,000 distinct CDR3 sequences, under 9% of them present only once. The sample here was PBMCs from blood, taken around 25 months after vaccination. All receptors come from a man between 50 and 69 years old who received an inactivated influenza vaccine. CDR3s include the opening cysteine and the closing phenylalanine or tryptophan. The order of the fields is V gene, clone size, J gene, D gene, CDR3 protein, CDR3 DNA. The D gene is left open where the match is weak. Clone size is stated in some rows and not others, as once, few, many or a class when expanded.

V gene: TRBV19; clone size: few; J gene: TRBJ2-1; D gene: -; CDR3 protein: CASSVPLAANEQFF; CDR3 DNA: TGTGCCAGTAGTGTCCCTCTGGCGGCCAATGAGCAGTTCTTC
V gene: TRBV6-2/TRBV6-3; clone size: many; J gene: TRBJ2-7; D gene: TRBD1; CDR3 protein: CASTGDRGYEQYF; CDR3 DNA: TGTGCCAGCACCGGGGACAGAGGGTACGAGCAGTACTTC
V gene: TRBV11-2; clone size: many; J gene: TRBJ2-7; D gene: -; CDR3 protein: CASSLDLPGAVSYEQYF; CDR3 DNA: TGTGCCAGCAGCTTAGATCTCCCGGGGGCTGTATCCTACGAGCAGTACTTC
V gene: TRBV12-3/TRBV12-4; clone size: many; J gene: TRBJ2-7; D gene: -; CDR3 protein: CASSWTAYEQYF; CDR3 DNA: TGTGCCAGCAGCTGGACAGCCTACGAGCAGTACTTC
V gene: TRBV28; clone size: many; J gene: TRBJ2-1; D gene: -; CDR3 protein: CASSTPPVGEQFF; CDR3 DNA: TGTGCCAGCAGTACCCCCCCGGTGGGGGAGCAGTTCTTC
V gene: TRBV10-3; clone size: -; J gene: TRBJ2-3; D gene: -; CDR3 protein: CAISVALPDTQYF; CDR3 DNA: TGTGCCATCAGTGTGGCCCTTCCAGATACGCAGTATTTT
V gene: TRBV7-6; clone size: few; J gene: TRBJ2-3; D gene: -; CDR3 protein: CASSLVGDENTDTQYF; CDR3 DNA: TGTGCCAGCAGCTTAGTAGGGGACGAAAACACAGATACGCAGTATTTT
V gene: TRBV29-1; clone size: few; J gene: TRBJ2-2; D gene: TRBD2; CDR3 protein: CSAKPLAGVANTGELFF; CDR3 DNA: TGCAGCGCCAAACCCTTAGCGGGGGTTGCGAACACCGGGGAGCTGTTTTTT
V gene: TRBV4-3; clone size: -; J gene: TRBJ2-1; D gene: -; CDR3 protein: CASRQEGGLGDEQFF; CDR3 DNA: TGCGCCAGCCGCCAAGAAGGGGGGCTCGGCGATGAGCAGTTCTTC
V gene: TRBV4-2; clone size: many; J gene: TRBJ2-3; D gene: -; CDR3 protein: CASSQDGDNTDTQYF; CDR3 DNA: TGTGCCAGCAGCCAAGATGGGGATAACACAGATACGCAGTATTTT
V gene: TRBV3-1; clone size: few; J gene: TRBJ2-7; D gene: -; CDR3 protein: CASSHAASYEQYF; CDR3 DNA: TGTGCCAGCAGCCATGCAGCCTCCTACGAGCAGTACTTC
V gene: TRBV7-9; clone size: few; J gene: TRBJ1-2; D gene: TRBD1; CDR3 protein: CASSLLDRGRVDYGYTF; CDR3 DNA: TGTGCCAGCAGCTTACTAGACAGGGGGCGCGTTGACTATGGCTACACCTTC
V gene: TRBV2; clone size: few; J gene: TRBJ2-7; D gene: TRBD1; CDR3 protein: CASIAGTGDYEQYF; CDR3 DNA: TGTGCCAGCATTGCCGGGACAGGGGACTACGAGCAGTACTTC
V gene: TRBV9; clone size: many; J gene: TRBJ2-3; D gene: TRBD2; CDR3 protein: CASSVTPGASGGQDTQYF; CDR3 DNA: TGTGCCAGCAGCGTAACCCCCGGAGCTAGCGGGGGTCAAGATACGCAGTATTTT
V gene: TRBV29-1; clone size: -; J gene: TRBJ1-3; D gene: -; CDR3 protein: CSVEAEGKPSGNTIYF; CDR3 DNA: TGCAGCGTTGAAGCCGAGGGCAAGCCCTCTGGAAACACCATATATTTT
V gene: TRBV15; clone size: few; J gene: TRBJ2-3; D gene: TRBD1; CDR3 protein: CATSDRQGSDTQYF; CDR3 DNA: TGTGCCACCAGCGACCGACAGGGGTCAGATACGCAGTATTTT
V gene: TRBV18; clone size: many; J gene: TRBJ1-2; D gene: TRBD1; CDR3 protein: CASSPRQGRNYGYTF; CDR3 DNA: TGTGCCAGCTCACCGCGACAGGGGAGGAACTATGGCTACACCTTC
V gene: TRBV20-1; clone size: few; J gene: TRBJ2-7; D gene: -; CDR3 protein: CSAPKTVAYEQYF; CDR3 DNA: TGCAGTGCTCCTAAGACAGTTGCCTACGAGCAGTACTTC
V gene: TRBV7-6; clone size: few; J gene: TRBJ2-7; D gene: TRBD2; CDR3 protein: CASSILTSGSPHEQYF; CDR3 DNA: TGTGCCAGCAGCATCCTGACTAGCGGGAGCCCCCACGAGCAGTACTTC
V gene: TRBV7-2; clone size: -; J gene: TRBJ2-7; D gene: -; CDR3 protein: CASSLAEWTVYEQYF; CDR3 DNA: TGTGCCAGCAGCTTAGCGGAATGGACAGTATACGAGCAGTACTTC
V gene: TRBV7-8; clone size: -; J gene: TRBJ2-5; D gene: -; CDR3 protein: CASSSGTAGRTQYF; CDR3 DNA: TGTGCCAGCAGCTCCGGGACGGCGGGAAGGACCCAGTACTTC
V gene: TRBV7-9; clone size: -; J gene: TRBJ2-7; D gene: -; CDR3 protein: CASSPPGPSSFEQYF; CDR3 DNA: TGTGCCAGCAGCCCCCCGGGACCCAGTTCTTTCGAGCAGTACTTC
V gene: TRBV29-1; clone size: few; J gene: TRBJ2-1; D gene: -; CDR3 protein: CSTVGGDSYNEQFF; CDR3 DNA: TGCAGCACAGTAGGGGGTGACTCCTACAATGAGCAGTTCTTC
V gene: TRBV20-1; clone size: few; J gene: TRBJ1-2; D gene: -; CDR3 protein: CSASPQGPNYGYTF; CDR3 DNA: TGCAGTGCTAGCCCCCAGGGGCCTAACTATGGCTACACCTTC
V gene: TRBV20-1; clone size: -; J gene: TRBJ1-2; D gene: -; CDR3 protein: CSARDLKGPNYGYTF; CDR3 DNA: TGCAGTGCTAGAGATCTTAAGGGACCTAACTATGGCTACACCTTC
V gene: TRBV21-1; clone size: many; J gene: TRBJ2-3; D gene: -; CDR3 protein: CASSKAGECTDTQYF; CDR3 DNA: TGTGCCAGCAGCAAAGCGGGGGAGTGCACAGATACGCAGTATTTT
V gene: TRBV3-1; clone size: -; J gene: TRBJ1-2; D gene: TRBD1; CDR3 protein: CASSPRRQGTGYTF; CDR3 DNA: TGTGCCAGCAGCCCACGTCGACAGGGGACTGGCTACACCTTC
V gene: TRBV6-4; clone size: -; J gene: TRBJ1-1; D gene: -; CDR3 protein: CASSVVGEAFF; CDR3 DNA: TGTGCCAGCAGTGTTGTGGGTGAAGCTTTCTTT
V gene: TRBV7-8; clone size: few; J gene: TRBJ2-3; D gene: -; CDR3 protein: CASSSMRLATQYF; CDR3 DNA: TGTGCCAGCAGCTCAATGAGACTGGCTACGCAGTATTTT
V gene: TRBV20-1; clone size: many; J gene: TRBJ1-1; D gene: -; CDR3 protein: CSAKFSTAGNTEAFF; CDR3 DNA: TGCAGTGCAAAGTTCTCGACAGCGGGGAACACTGAAGCTTTCTTT
V gene: TRBV4-1; clone size: few; J gene: TRBJ2-7; D gene: TRBD1; CDR3 protein: CASSQEQGVSSEQYF; CDR3 DNA: TGCGCCAGCAGCCAAGAGCAGGGGGTCTCCTCCGAGCAGTACTTC
V gene: TRBV7-8; clone size: many; J gene: TRBJ1-1; D gene: -; CDR3 protein: CASSPHPKTDLNTEAFF; CDR3 DNA: TGTGCCAGCAGCCCCCACCCTAAGACAGACTTGAACACTGAAGCTTTCTTT
V gene: TRBV11-2; clone size: many; J gene: TRBJ2-1; D gene: TRBD2; CDR3 protein: CASRGVTSGYNEQFF; CDR3 DNA: TGTGCCAGCAGGGGGGTGACTAGCGGATACAATGAGCAGTTCTTC
V gene: TRBV12-3/TRBV12-4; clone size: many; J gene: TRBJ2-1; D gene: -; CDR3 protein: CASSAPWGEQFF; CDR3 DNA: TGTGCCAGCAGTGCCCCTTGGGGAGAGCAGTTCTTC
V gene: TRBV10-3; clone size: -; J gene: TRBJ2-5; D gene: -; CDR3 protein: CATVPEGEETQYF; CDR3 DNA: TGTGCCACAGTTCCAGAGGGGGAGGAGACCCAGTACTTC
V gene: TRBV7-8; clone size: -; J gene: TRBJ2-1; D gene: TRBD2; CDR3 protein: CASCSGTSGGNEQFF; CDR3 DNA: TGTGCCAGCTGCTCCGGGACTAGCGGGGGCAATGAGCAGTTCTTC
V gene: TRBV6-1; clone size: few; J gene: TRBJ2-1; D gene: TRBD2; CDR3 protein: CASSVTSGAKEQFF; CDR3 DNA: TGTGCCAGCAGTGTGACTAGCGGGGCGAAAGAGCAGTTCTTC
V gene: TRBV6-5; clone size: -; J gene: TRBJ2-1; D gene: -; CDR3 protein: CASSEGTEQFF; CDR3 DNA: TGTGCCAGCTCGGAGGGGACCGAGCAGTTCTTC
V gene: TRBV29-1; clone size: few; J gene: TRBJ2-3; D gene: TRBD1; CDR3 protein: CSVYNRGDTQYF; CDR3 DNA: TGCAGCGTGTACAACAGGGGAGATACGCAGTATTTT
V gene: TRBV19; clone size: many; J gene: TRBJ2-7; D gene: -; CDR3 protein: CASTSRANEQYF; CDR3 DNA: TGTGCCAGTACGTCTAGAGCCAACGAGCAGTACTTC
V gene: TRBV28; clone size: few; J gene: TRBJ2-7; D gene: -; CDR3 protein: CASSSLRVSYEQYF; CDR3 DNA: TGTGCCAGCAGTTCCCTACGAGTCTCCTACGAGCAGTACTTC
V gene: TRBV7-8; clone size: -; J gene: TRBJ1-1; D gene: TRBD1; CDR3 protein: CASSYRDSNTEAFF; CDR3 DNA: TGTGCCAGCAGCTACCGGGACAGCAACACTGAAGCTTTCTTT
V gene: TRBV5-1; clone size: many; J gene: TRBJ2-7; D gene: TRBD1; CDR3 protein: CASSLAGDRAYEQYF; CDR3 DNA: TGCGCCAGCAGCTTGGCCGGGGACAGGGCGTACGAGCAGTACTTC
V gene: TRBV20-1; clone size: -; J gene: TRBJ2-4; D gene: -; CDR3 protein: CSATGGLGPIQYF; CDR3 DNA: TGCAGTGCCACGGGGGGCTTGGGCCCCATTCAGTACTTC
V gene: TRBV7-9; clone size: many; J gene: TRBJ2-3; D gene: TRBD2; CDR3 protein: CASSLGTTTDTQYF; CDR3 DNA: TGTGCCAGCAGCCTCGGGACTACCACAGATACGCAGTATTTT
V gene: TRBV12-3/TRBV12-4; clone size: many; J gene: TRBJ1-1; D gene: -; CDR3 protein: CASSYPRGGGGTEAFF; CDR3 DNA: TGTGCCAGCAGTTACCCCCGAGGAGGGGGGGGCACTGAAGCTTTCTTT
V gene: TRBV7-3; clone size: -; J gene: TRBJ2-2; D gene: -; CDR3 protein: CASSSRAQNTWELFF; CDR3 DNA: TGTGCCAGCAGCTCAAGAGCGCAGAACACCTGGGAGCTGTTTTTT
V gene: TRBV4-2; clone size: few; J gene: TRBJ1-2; D gene: -; CDR3 protein: CASSQDMDSNYGYTF; CDR3 DNA: TGTGCCAGCAGCCAGGACATGGACAGCAACTATGGCTACACCTTC
V gene: TRBV12-3/TRBV12-4; clone size: many; J gene: TRBJ1-3; D gene: -; CDR3 protein: CASSLGGLTGNTIYF; CDR3 DNA: TGTGCCAGCAGTTTGGGGGGACTTACTGGAAACACCATATATTTT
V gene: TRBV12-5; clone size: -; J gene: TRBJ2-2; D gene: TRBD2; CDR3 protein: CASGSGTSETGELFF; CDR3 DNA: TGTGCTAGTGGTTCCGGGACTAGCGAAACCGGGGAGCTGTTTTTT
V gene: TRBV5-1; clone size: -; J gene: TRBJ2-5; D gene: TRBD2; CDR3 protein: CASSSPSGESETQYF; CDR3 DNA: TGCGCCAGCAGCAGCCCTAGCGGGGAATCAGAGACCCAGTACTTC
V gene: TRBV5-1; clone size: many; J gene: TRBJ1-1; D gene: -; CDR3 protein: CASSLAGRGGTEAFF; CDR3 DNA: TGCGCCAGCAGCTTGGCGGGCAGGGGAGGGACTGAAGCTTTCTTT
V gene: TRBV12-3/TRBV12-4; clone size: many; J gene: TRBJ2-1; D gene: -; CDR3 protein: CASLRWDLNEQFF; CDR3 DNA: TGTGCCAGTCTAAGGTGGGATCTCAATGAGCAGTTCTTC